The present entry profiles one TCR beta chain with its context. Its specificity is not known. The data originate from a study of STAT3 mutations in large granular lymphocyte leukemia. Study details: Immunosuppressive therapy was given to more than half of T-LGLL patients.

Libraries were prepared by immunoSEQ multiplex PCR; TCRdb keeps only in-frame clonotypes and omits some of them. The sample has some 6,000 clones, around 77% seen once. The CDR3 totals 15 residues. J lost 5 bases, V lost 1 base, and 6 bases had no gene match. Germline V gene lookup returns CDR1 SGHVS and CDR2 FQNEAQ. Findings of the study overall: Every T-cell large granular lymphocyte leukemia patient had at least one immunodominant TCR beta clonotype. In about 30% of the 18 patients, new TCR clonotypes emerged after therapy.

The chain is built from TRBV7-8 and TRBJ2-5; 8 positions match TRBD1. This TCR was sampled from a man aged 35-49 years with T-cell large granular lymphocyte leukemia. Some clones in this sample may be carry-over from other donors' samples. Sequences were obtained from peripheral blood mononuclear cells. Here the CDR3 DNA reads TGTGCCAGCAGCTTAGGGCAGGGGGCCCTGGAGACCCAGTACTTC. It translates to CASSLGQGALETQYF.